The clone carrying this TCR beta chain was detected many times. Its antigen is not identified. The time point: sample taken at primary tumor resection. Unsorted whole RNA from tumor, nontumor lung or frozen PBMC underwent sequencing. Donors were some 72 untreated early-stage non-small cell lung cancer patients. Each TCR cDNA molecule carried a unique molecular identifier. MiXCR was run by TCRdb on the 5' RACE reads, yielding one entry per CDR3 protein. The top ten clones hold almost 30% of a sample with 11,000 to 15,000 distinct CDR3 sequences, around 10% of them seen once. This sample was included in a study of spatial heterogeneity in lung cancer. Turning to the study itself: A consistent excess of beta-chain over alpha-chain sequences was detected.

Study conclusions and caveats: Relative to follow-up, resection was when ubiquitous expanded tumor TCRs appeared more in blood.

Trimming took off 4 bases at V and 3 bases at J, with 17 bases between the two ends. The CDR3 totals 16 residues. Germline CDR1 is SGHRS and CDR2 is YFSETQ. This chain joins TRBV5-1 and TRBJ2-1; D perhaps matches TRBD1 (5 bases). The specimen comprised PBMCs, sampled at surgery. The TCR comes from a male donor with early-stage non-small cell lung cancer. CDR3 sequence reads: CASSTQGNQYYNEQFF. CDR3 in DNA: TGCGCCAGCAGCACCCAGGGTAATCAGTACTACAATGAGCAGTTCTTC.